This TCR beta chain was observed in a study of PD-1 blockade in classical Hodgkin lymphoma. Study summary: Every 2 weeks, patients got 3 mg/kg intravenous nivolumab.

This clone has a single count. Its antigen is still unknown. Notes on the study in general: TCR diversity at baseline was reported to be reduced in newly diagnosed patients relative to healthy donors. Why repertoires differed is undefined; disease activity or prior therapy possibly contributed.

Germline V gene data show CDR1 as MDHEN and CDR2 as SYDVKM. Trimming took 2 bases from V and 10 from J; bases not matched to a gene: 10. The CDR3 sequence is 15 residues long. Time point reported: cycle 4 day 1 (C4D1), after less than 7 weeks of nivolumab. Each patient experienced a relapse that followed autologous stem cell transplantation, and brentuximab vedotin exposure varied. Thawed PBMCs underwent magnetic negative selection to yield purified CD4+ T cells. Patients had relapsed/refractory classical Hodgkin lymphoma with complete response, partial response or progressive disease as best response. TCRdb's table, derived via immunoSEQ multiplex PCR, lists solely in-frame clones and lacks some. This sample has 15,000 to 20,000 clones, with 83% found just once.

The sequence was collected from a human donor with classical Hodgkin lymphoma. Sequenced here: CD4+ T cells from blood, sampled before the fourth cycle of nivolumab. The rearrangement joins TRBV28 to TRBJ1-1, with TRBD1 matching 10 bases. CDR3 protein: CASSLPPGQGGRAFF. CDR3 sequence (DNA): TGTGCCAGCAGTTTACCCCCCGGACAGGGGGGGCGAGCTTTCTTT.